The 3 T cell receptor beta chains in this list originate from one sample, sequenced in a study of blood T cell repertoires in COVID-19. Sequencing used immunoSEQ multiplex PCR; TCRdb keeps in-frame clones, though not all of them. The table has about 140,000 clones, approximately 78% seen once; the top ten hold 10% to 11%. Specimen: peripheral blood. The receptors were sampled from a man in his 60s who had recovered from COVID-19.

In DNA, the CDR3 is TGTGCCAGTAGCCAACAGACAACTAATGAAAAACTGTTTTTT. This codes for CASSQQTTNEKLFF. The V and J genes are TRBV19 and TRBJ1-4; D call uncertain. The V gene's germline CDR1 is LNHDA and CDR2 SQIVND (reference sequence). CDR3 size: 14 residues. With 6 bases removed from V and 0 bases from J, the gap between germline ends came to 8 bases.

This clone is a singleton in its sample. The CDR3 region has the DNA TGCAGTGCTATTAGGGGAGGCTACACCTTC. Amino acids: CSAIRGGYTF. The J gene is TRBJ1-2, the V gene TRBV20-1; possibly TRBD1 for D (5 bases). The germline V and J ends were trimmed by 4 bases and 8 bases, with 8 bases remaining between them. The CDR3 loop spans 10 amino acids. CDR1 is DFQATT and CDR2 is SNEGSKA in the germline V gene (reference sequence).

This chain joins TRBV28 and TRBJ2-2; tentatively, D is TRBD1 (6 bases). The CDR3 sequence is 15 residues long. Trimming pared 6 bases from V and 7 bases from J, leaving 18 bases between. Germline CDR1 MDHEN, CDR2 SYDVKM. The DNA of the CDR3 is TGTGCCAGCAGCCCGGAGAGGGGGAACGGCGGGGAGCTGTTTTTT. The encoded protein is CASSPERGNGGELFF.